This TCR beta chain is drawn from a study of shared T cell receptors in the human thymus. After removal of 3 bases from V and 6 bases from J, the junction contained 13 bases not matched to a gene. CDR1 and CDR2 from the germline V gene are SGHNT and YENEEA. This CDR3 region has 17 residues. The protocol was immunoSEQ multiplex PCR, while the TCRdb copy is restricted to in-frame clones and leaves out a portion. The repertoire holds under 850,000 clones, with around nine tenths as singletons. This clone occurred a few times. These data were also filed under a second study, of human thymus T cells. That publication notes: Samples came from healthy Finnish infants during open corrective cardiac surgery. Resections that were taken during corrective heart surgery supplied the thymus tissue. Apparent bias marked the V and J gene usage of thymic and blood repertoires. Unrelated individuals reportedly shared highly overlapping thymic TCR repertoires.

The origin of this receptor is a boy in the first two years of life with a congenital heart defect. This chain connects TRBV11-3 to TRBJ2-1; 8 nucleotides align to TRBD2. Material for sequencing was thymocytes. Written as DNA, the CDR3 is TGTGCCAGCAGCTTGGGCCAGCGGGGGAATTTCGGCAATGAGCAGTTCTTC. This encodes CASSLGQRGNFGNEQFF.